One sample yielded the 15 T cell receptor beta chains listed below, sequenced in a study of blood T cell repertoires in COVID-19. The data were produced by immunoSEQ multiplex PCR, yet TCRdb's version contains in-frame clones alone and is incomplete. The sample has a few hundred thousand clones; about 85% are singletons. The specimen was peripheral blood. These receptors were collected from a woman aged 55-70 years who had recovered from COVID-19.

The chain carries TRBV20-1 and TRBJ1-1; D ambiguous. The V end lost 3 bases, the J end lost 1 base, and 9 bases lay between the germline ends. The CDR3 spans 13 residues. Germline CDR1 reads DFQATT; CDR2 reads SNEGSKA (reference sequence). The CDR3 region has the DNA TGCAGTGCTAGTCAACTCCGGAACACTGAAGCTTTCTTT. This translates into CSASQLRNTEAFF.

The CDR3, as DNA: TGTGCCAGCAGTTACACCCAGGGTCAGCCCCAGCATTTT. Protein: CASSYTQGQPQHF. The rearrangement uses TRBV6-2 or TRBV6-3 and TRBJ1-5; D is possibly TRBD1 (5 bases). CDR1 is MNHEY, CDR2 SVGEGT, per germline. V was shortened by 2 bases and J by 6 bases, with 8 bases between the two germline ends. This CDR3 comprises 13 residues.

The chain uses TRBV11-2 and TRBJ2-4; 11 nucleotides match TRBD2. Germline CDR1 reads SGHAT; CDR2 reads FQNNGV. The ends lost 4 bases at V and 1 base at J; junction bases unmatched: 0. The CDR3 runs 15 residues. The CDR3 is CASSSSGGAKNIQYF. In DNA form, the CDR3 reads TGTGCCAGCAGCTCTAGCGGGGGGGCCAAAAACATTCAGTACTTC.

The chain carries TRBV30 and TRBJ1-2; D not certain. CDR3 length: 12 residues. V shed 2 bases and J shed 4 bases, with 8 bases lying between them. Germline-derived CDR1 and CDR2 are GTSNPN and SVGIG (reference sequence). The CDR3 reads CAWSHTVYGYTF. As DNA, the CDR3 is TGTGCCTGGAGTCACACAGTCTATGGCTACACCTTC.

The V call is TRBV18, the J call TRBJ1-1; a weak D match, TRBD1 (6 bases). The CDR3 loop spans 16 amino acids. Germline V gene data show CDR1 as KGHSH and CDR2 as LQKENI. V lost 6 bases and J 0 bases, leaving 17 bases between the germline ends. The CDR3 bases are TGTGCCAGCTCCCACACCCTTGGACAGATGAACACTGAAGCTTTCTTT. This codes for CASSHTLGQMNTEAFF.

The chain recombines TRBV7-9 with TRBJ2-7, with D perhaps matching TRBD2 (5 bases). Germline CDR1 reads SEHNR; CDR2 reads FQNEAQ (reference sequence). The CDR3 is 12 amino acids. V was clipped by 5 bases and J by 7 bases, with 12 bases between them. In DNA form, the CDR3 reads TGTGCCAGCAGCGGACTGATTCATGAGCAGTACTTC. It encodes CASSGLIHEQYF.

The V gene is TRBV4-3, the J gene TRBJ1-1; 7 nucleotides align to TRBD1. Trimming took 4 bases from V and 2 from J; bases not matched to a gene: 7. The CDR3 covers 15 residues. Germline V gene lookup returns CDR1 LGHNA and CDR2 YSLEER. The DNA for the CDR3 is TGCGCCAGCAGCCCTTATCCAGGGGGTAACACTGAAGCTTTCTTT. Amino acids: CASSPYPGGNTEAFF.

The V call is TRBV11-2, the J call TRBJ1-3; TRBD1 aligns across 9 bases. V shed 4 bases and J 4 bases; nucleotides not matched to a gene: 8. Germline V gene lookup returns CDR1 SGHAT and CDR2 FQNNGV. The CDR3 extends over 16 amino acids. Written as DNA, the CDR3 is TGTGCCAGCAGCTCGGTGGGACAGGGATCCGGAAACACCATATATTTT. Translating gives CASSSVGQGSGNTIYF.

The J gene is TRBJ1-2, the V gene TRBV29-1; TRBD1 is a possible D gene (5 bases). The length of the CDR3 is 15 residues. V was shortened by 0 bases and J by 5 bases, with 16 bases between the two germline ends. Looked up from germline, CDR1 is SQVTM and CDR2 is ANQGSEA. Here the CDR3 reads CSVEDNHPGFYGYTF. The CDR3 bases are TGCAGCGTTGAAGATAACCACCCAGGGTTTTATGGCTACACCTTC.

The chain combines TRBV18 with TRBJ2-3; TRBD1 is a possible D gene (7 bases). Trimming pared 5 bases from V and 4 bases from J, leaving 19 bases between. This CDR3 is built from 16 residues. From germline, CDR1 is KGHSH and CDR2 LQKENI. DNA for the CDR3: TGTGCCAGCTCAGCCGGGACAGAATGGGAGGCAGATACGCAGTATTTT. As protein: CASSAGTEWEADTQYF.

This sequence joins TRBV18 and TRBJ2-2, with D tentatively TRBD1 (5 bases). Per the germline V gene, CDR1 is KGHSH and CDR2 is LQKENI. V was trimmed by 2 bases and J by 2 bases, leaving 12 bases between them. CDR3 length equals 16 residues. CDR3 DNA: TGTGCCAGCTCACCAACGCAGGGAACTAACACCGGGGAGCTGTTTTTT. Protein product: CASSPTQGTNTGELFF.

V gene TRBV6-2 or TRBV6-3 combines with J gene TRBJ2-3, with D hard to call. Germline CDR1 MNHEY, CDR2 SVGEGT. Trimming pared 7 bases from V and 6 bases from J, leaving 11 bases between. The CDR3 is 12 residues long. The CDR3 loop is CASNPDGDTQYF. The CDR3 DNA is TGTGCCAGCAACCCTGACGGGGATACGCAGTATTTT.

The chain carries TRBV6-5 and TRBJ1-5, with D unclear. Germline V gene lookup returns CDR1 MNHEY and CDR2 SVGAGI. V was pared by 4 bases and J by 4 bases, with 8 bases between. The CDR3 has 13 amino acids. The CDR3: CASSWSENQPQHF. DNA of the CDR3: TGTGCCAGCAGTTGGAGTGAGAATCAGCCCCAGCATTTT.

This clone is a singleton in its sample. The rearrangement uses TRBV27 and TRBJ1-3; D is unclear. With 2 bases removed from V and 2 bases from J, the gap between germline ends came to 13 bases. The CDR3 sequence is 16 residues long. The germline V gene encodes CDR1 MNHEY and CDR2 SMNVEV (reference sequence). The CDR3 here is CASSLNRKTAGNTIYF. Here the CDR3 DNA reads TGTGCCAGCAGTTTAAATCGCAAAACGGCTGGAAACACCATATATTTT.

In regard to this clone: Other nucleotide sequences in the sample specify the same CDR3. This rearrangement joins TRBV29-1 to TRBJ1-2, with a weak D call TRBD1 (5 bases). Germline V lookup: CDR1 SQVTM, CDR2 ANQGSEA. The V end was cut by 0 bases, the J end by 3 bases, with 8 bases between. This CDR3 is 13 amino acids long. Here the CDR3 DNA reads TGCAGCGTTGAAGAGGGGCAGTACTATGGCTACACCTTC. Translated, it gives CSVEEGQYYGYTF.